A single sample gave rise to the 24 T cell receptor beta chains below, sequenced in a study of shared T cell receptors in the human thymus. Clones were read by immunoSEQ multiplex PCR, and TCRdb kept only the in-frame ones, dropping some. The profile shows some 660,000 clones, around 87% of them singletons. The same sample was also used in a study of human thymus T cells.

What was sequenced was thymocytes. These receptors were taken from a boy younger than two with a congenital heart defect.

The chain employs TRBV28 and TRBJ1-2; D is unresolved. Trimming cost V 3 bases and J 3 bases, with 11 bases left between them. Per germline, CDR1 MDHEN and CDR2 SYDVKM. This CDR3 is built from 14 residues. CDR3 in amino acids: CASSLVYGDYGYTF. The CDR3 coding sequence is TGTGCCAGCAGTTTGGTGTACGGTGACTATGGCTACACCTTC.

The CDR3 nucleotides are TGTGCCAGCAGTGCAGGGTGGCCCCAGCATTTT. Translated, it gives CASSAGWPQHF. This chain connects TRBV28 to TRBJ1-5; possibly TRBD1 for D (5 bases). Per the germline V gene, CDR1 is MDHEN and CDR2 is SYDVKM. Trimming pared 5 bases from V and 9 bases from J, leaving 8 bases between. The CDR3 is 11 amino acids.

This clone came up once. The V and J genes are TRBV27 and TRBJ2-7, with D perhaps TRBD2 (5 bases). The CDR3 has 15 residues. The V gene lost 5 bases and the J gene lost 2 bases, with 16 bases spanning the gap. The germline CDR1 and CDR2 sequences are MNHEY and SMNVEV (reference sequence). The CDR3: CASSPPEGRPYEQYF. The DNA for the CDR3 is TGTGCCAGCAGTCCCCCCGAGGGCAGACCCTACGAGCAGTACTTC.

CDR3 loop: CSAKSQGANYGYTF. Written as DNA, the CDR3 is TGCAGCGCGAAATCCCAGGGTGCGAACTATGGCTACACCTTC. This chain uses TRBV29-1 with TRBJ1-2; a weak D match, TRBD1 (5 bases). The CDR3 contains 14 residues. V lost 7 bases and J lost 2, with 17 bases in between. CDR1 is SQVTM, CDR2 ANQGSEA, per germline.

This chain links TRBV9 with TRBJ2-5, with a weak D call TRBD1 (6 bases). Germline V gene data show CDR1 as SGDLS and CDR2 as YYNGEE. CDR3 length equals 15 residues. The V and J ends lost 0 bases and 5 bases respectively, with 14 bases between them. The CDR3 loop is CASSVEAGAKETQYF. Written as DNA, the CDR3 is TGTGCCAGCAGCGTAGAGGCAGGGGCGAAGGAGACCCAGTACTTC.

The J gene is TRBJ1-5, the V gene TRBV29-1; 7 nucleotides match TRBD1. With 8 bases clipped from V and 1 base from J, the junction kept 5 bases outside the gene matches. Germline V gene sequence: CDR1 SQVTM, CDR2 ANQGSEA. The CDR3 covers 13 residues. This chain's CDR3 is CSIKQGSNQPQHF. CDR3 nucleotide sequence: TGCAGCATAAAACAGGGGAGCAATCAGCCCCAGCATTTT.

CDR3 bases: TGCGCCAACTACTTCTCTGGAAACACCATATATTTT. It codes for CANYFSGNTIYF. This sequence joins TRBV10-1 and TRBJ1-3; D not resolved. The germline CDR1 and CDR2 sequences are WNHNN and SYGVQD (reference sequence). This CDR3 has 12 residues. Trimming removed 10 bases at V and 0 bases at J, with 7 bases between.

CDR3 loop: CASTTNLSRGAQETQYF. The CDR3 coding sequence is TGCGCCAGCACGACAAACCTTTCGCGGGGGGCCCAAGAGACCCAGTACTTC. The chain uses TRBV5-1 and TRBJ2-5; 8 bases agree with TRBD2. This CDR3 contains 17 residues. With V trimmed by 6 bases and J by 1 base, 14 bases remained unmatched. Germline assignment: CDR1 SGHRS and CDR2 YFSETQ.

The V gene is TRBV30, the J gene TRBJ2-5, with unresolved D. Germline V gives CDR1 GTSNPN, CDR2 SVGIG (reference sequence). CDR3 length: 13 amino acids. Trimming took off 0 bases at V and 3 bases at J, with 8 bases between the two ends. CDR3 sequence reads: CAWSVRLEETQYF. CDR3 in DNA: TGTGCCTGGAGTGTACGATTAGAAGAGACCCAGTACTTC.

The rearrangement links TRBV14 to TRBJ2-1; 10 bases match TRBD2. The germline V gene has CDR1 SGHDN and CDR2 FVKESK. The CDR3 runs 16 residues. J gave up 6 bases and V 0 bases, and 5 bases lay outside the gene matches. The CDR3 spells CASSQDTASGSNEQFF. The CDR3 DNA reads as TGTGCCAGCAGCCAAGATACTGCTAGCGGGAGCAATGAGCAGTTCTTC. Filled out from reference TRBV14 and TRBJ2-1, the complete variable domain reads EAGVTQFPSHSVIEKGQTVTLRCDPISGHDNLYWYRRVMGKEIKFLLHFVKESKQDESGMPNNRFLAERTGGTYSTLKVQPAELEDSGVYFCASSQDTASGSNEQFFGPGTRLTVL.

This clone was detected only once. Germline is not matched at one junction end, which may reflect a read error. The rearrangement links TRBV30 to TRBJ2-7; TRBD1 might be the D (6 bases). Germline CDR1 GTSNPN, CDR2 SVGIG (reference sequence). The CDR3 sequence is 14 residues long. The CDR3 DNA reads as TGTGCCTGGAGTGTTCAGGGGCGGCAGGGCGCACGGCACTTC. It specifies CAWSVQGRQGARHF.

The chain combines TRBV11-2 with TRBJ2-7, with D possibly matching TRBD1 (6 bases). Per germline, CDR1 SGHAT and CDR2 FQNNGV. With 3 bases removed from V and 5 bases from J, the gap between germline ends came to 20 bases. This CDR3 is built from 16 residues. CDR3 loop: CASSFHELRGRDEQYF. The CDR3 DNA reads TGTGCCAGCAGCTTCCACGAACTCAGGGGCCGGGACGAGCAGTACTTC.

This clone was seen once. The chain combines TRBV30 with TRBJ2-3; TRBD2 matches 9 bases. This CDR3 comprises 17 residues. Germline CDR1 is GTSNPN and CDR2 is SVGIG (reference sequence). With V trimmed by 3 bases and J by 2 bases, 12 bases remained unmatched. The CDR3 loop reads CAWRAGVAGEFTDTQYF. The DNA for the CDR3 is TGTGCCTGGAGAGCGGGGGTAGCGGGAGAGTTCACAGATACGCAGTATTTT.

The chain employs TRBV28 and TRBJ2-7; 9 bases line up with TRBD2. CDR1 MDHEN and CDR2 SYDVKM come from the germline V gene. The V segment lost 7 bases and the J segment 2 bases; nucleotides outside the gene matches: 12. This CDR3 contains 16 residues. The CDR3 nucleotides read TGTGCCAGCACCCATGGGGTCCTAGCGGGGCCCTACGAGCAGTACTTC. This translates into CASTHGVLAGPYEQYF.

V and J are TRBV19 and TRBJ2-3; D may be TRBD2 (6 bases). Trimming pared 4 bases from V and 0 bases from J, leaving 8 bases between. The CDR3 loop spans 14 amino acids. The germline gives CDR1 LNHDA, CDR2 SQIVND (reference sequence). The CDR3 is CASSRTTSTDTQYF. In nucleotides, the CDR3 is TGTGCCAGTAGTAGGACTACCAGCACAGATACGCAGTATTTT.

The CDR3 DNA is TGCGCCAGCAGGGAGCCACGACCGCGGGAGAGGTCCTACAATGAGCAGTTCTTC. Amino acid sequence: CASREPRPRERSYNEQFF. The rearrangement links TRBV5-1 to TRBJ2-1; 7 bases align to TRBD2. CDR1 and CDR2 from the germline V gene are SGHRS and YFSETQ. There are 18 residues in the CDR3. The trim removed 5 bases at V and 1 base at J, leaving 15 bases unmatched.

The chain has TRBV7-9 and TRBJ2-3; 14 bases map to TRBD2. CDR1 SEHNR and CDR2 FQNEAQ come from the germline V gene (reference sequence). The CDR3 loop spans 17 amino acids. J gave up 1 base and V 3 bases, and 3 bases lay outside the gene matches. The CDR3 bases are TGTGCCAGCAGCTTGGGACTAGCGGGAGTAGGCACAGATACGCAGTATTTT. It is translated as CASSLGLAGVGTDTQYF.

In the case of this clone: Other DNA variants within this sample encode the same CDR3. V usage is TRBV5-1 and J usage is TRBJ2-7, with 7 nucleotides matching TRBD1. The germline CDR1 and CDR2 sequences are SGHRS and YFSETQ. The CDR3 has 14 amino acids. Germline trimming cut 4 bases from V and 3 bases from J; bases unmatched to any gene: 7. CDR3 DNA sequence: TGCGCCAGCAGCCTGGATACAGGGGACTACGAGCAGTACTTC. It is translated as CASSLDTGDYEQYF.

The genes are TRBV5-8 and TRBJ2-1; D remains unclear. The germline CDR1 and CDR2 sequences are SGHTS and YDEGEE. The CDR3 is made up of 12 amino acids. V was pared by 0 bases and J by 13 bases, with 11 bases between. The CDR3 loop is CASSLARRKQFF. DNA for the CDR3: TGTGCCAGCAGCTTGGCCCGCAGAAAACAGTTCTTC. The full variable domain, in which reference TRBV5-8 and TRBJ2-1 provide the parts outside the CDR3, is EAGVTQSPTHLIKTRGQQATLRCSPISGHTSVYWYQQALGLGLQFLLWYDEGEERNRGNFPPRFSGRQFPNYSSELNVNALELEDSALYLCASSLARRKQFFGPGTRLTVL.

This chain uses TRBV19 with TRBJ2-7; 7 positions match TRBD1. Germline V gives CDR1 LNHDA, CDR2 SQIVND (reference sequence). Losses at the gene ends were 8 bases for V and 6 bases for J; bases not matched to a gene: 4. This CDR3 contains 11 residues. DNA of the CDR3: TGTGCCAGTGAACAGGGGACCGAGCAGTACTTC. Its translation: CASEQGTEQYF.

Of note for this clone: Different DNA sequences within this sample yield the same CDR3. The V call is TRBV14, the J call TRBJ1-5; 9 positions agree with TRBD1. The V segment lost 4 bases and the J segment 4 bases; nucleotides outside the gene matches: 2. This CDR3 contains 14 residues. Germline CDR1 SGHDN, CDR2 FVKESK. CDR3 sequence reads: CASSPGQGNQPQHF. The CDR3 DNA follows: TGTGCCAGCAGCCCGGGACAGGGTAATCAGCCCCAGCATTTT.

The gene calls are TRBV6-1 and TRBJ1-5; 7 positions agree with TRBD1. The CDR3 totals 13 residues. Trimming took 6 bases from V and 5 from J; bases not matched to a gene: 4. Per germline, CDR1 MNHNS and CDR2 SASEGT. The chain's CDR3 is CASREGADQPQHF. For the CDR3, the DNA is TGTGCCAGCAGGGAGGGGGCCGATCAGCCCCAGCATTTT.

The chain combines TRBV5-1 with TRBJ2-5; D possibly corresponds to TRBD2 (6 bases). This CDR3 is built from 16 residues. Germline CDR1 SGHRS, CDR2 YFSETQ. V shed 6 bases and J shed 0 bases, with 18 bases lying between them. The CDR3 here is CASMVGGDRYQETQYF. The CDR3 nucleotides are TGCGCCAGCATGGTCGGGGGTGATCGGTACCAAGAGACCCAGTACTTC.

This clone showed up just once. This CDR3 is CASSFPPPGVEAFF. The CDR3 nucleotides are TGTGCCAGCAGTTTTCCTCCCCCGGGGGTTGAAGCTTTCTTT. The chain employs TRBV28 and TRBJ1-1, with a tentative D call TRBD1 (5 bases). The V and J ends lost 3 bases and 7 bases respectively, with 15 bases between them. Germline CDR1 MDHEN, CDR2 SYDVKM. The CDR3 spans 14 residues.